This entry lists 9 T cell receptor beta chains sequenced from one sample in a study of T cell responses to AZD1222 COVID-19 vaccine. The repertoire was sequenced with immunoSEQ multiplex PCR; TCRdb's copy has only in-frame clones and lacks some. The data contain about 120,000 clones, 92% of them singletons. The sequencing used peripheral blood, collected on day 0 of AZD1222 vaccination. The receptors were gathered from an adult in good health.

The CDR3 bases are TGTGCCAGCAGCCCGGGGACAGGGGTAGGCTACGAGCAGTACTTC. Protein: CASSPGTGVGYEQYF. V gene TRBV7-2 combines with J gene TRBJ2-7, with 10 bases aligning to TRBD1. The V segment lost 5 bases and the J segment 3 bases; nucleotides outside the gene matches: 7. This CDR3 is built from 15 residues. CDR1 is SGHTA, CDR2 FQGNSA, per germline.

V and J are TRBV5-6 and TRBJ2-5, with 11 nucleotides matching TRBD2. The junction had 5 bases not matched to a gene; V was cut back by 0 bases and J by 4 bases. CDR1 is SGHDT and CDR2 is YYEEEE in the germline V gene. The CDR3 runs to 16 residues. The chain's CDR3 is CASSLELAGVPETQYF. CDR3 nucleotide sequence: TGTGCCAGCAGCTTGGAACTAGCGGGGGTGCCAGAGACCCAGTACTTC.

This clone was recorded a few times. The V and J genes are TRBV11-2 and TRBJ1-2; 8 positions match TRBD1. The length of the CDR3 is 12 residues. V lost 10 bases and J lost 8; bases outside the gene matches: 9. The germline V gene has CDR1 SGHAT and CDR2 FQNNGV. The CDR3 region has the DNA TGTGCCACCAACGGGACAGGAGACGGCTACACCTTC. This sequence encodes CATNGTGDGYTF. The full variable domain, rest sourced from reference TRBV11-2 and TRBJ1-2, is EAGVAQSPRYKIIEKRQSVAFWCNPISGHATLYWYQQILGQGPKLLIQFQNNGVVDDSQLPKDRFSAERLKGVDSTLKIQPAKLEDSAVYLCATNGTGDGYTFGSGTRLTVV.

This chain links TRBV6-5 with TRBJ2-7; D unresolved. This CDR3 is built from 14 residues. Germline CDR1 reads MNHEY; CDR2 reads SVGAGI. Trimming cost V 4 bases and J 2 bases, with 12 bases left between them. CDR3 residues: CASSSNGSPYEQYF. The DNA of the CDR3 is TGTGCCAGCAGTTCAAACGGGTCCCCCTACGAGCAGTACTTC.

This chain joins TRBV5-4 and TRBJ2-7; 7 bases fit TRBD2. The length of the CDR3 is 16 residues. V lost 3 bases to trimming and J lost 0 bases; unmatched junction nucleotides: 9. The germline CDR1 and CDR2 sequences are SGHNT and YYREEE (reference sequence). The CDR3 nucleotides are TGTGCCAGCAGCTGGGCCCTTGGCGGGAGCTCCTACGAGCAGTACTTC. Translated, it gives CASSWALGGSSYEQYF.

The rearrangement joins TRBV30 to TRBJ1-2; D gene unclear. Germline CDR1 is GTSNPN and CDR2 is SVGIG (reference sequence). The ends were cut back, 0 bases at V and 8 bases at J, with 13 bases in the middle. The CDR3 spans 13 residues. The CDR3 DNA sequence: TGTGCCTGGAGTGTGGGAAGGTTTGGGGGCTACACCTTC. The encoded protein is CAWSVGRFGGYTF.

The chain carries TRBV19 and TRBJ1-1; D not resolved. This CDR3 has 16 residues. The germline V gene encodes CDR1 LNHDA and CDR2 SQIVND (reference sequence). V lost 3 bases to trimming and J lost 2 bases, with 16 bases between them. CDR3 DNA sequence: TGTGCCAGTAGTATGGCGGGAAGTCTGGTAAACACTGAAGCTTTCTTT. It encodes CASSMAGSLVNTEAFF.

J is TRBJ1-2 and V is TRBV28, with TRBD1 identical over 7 bases. The germline V gene has CDR1 MDHEN and CDR2 SYDVKM. CDR3 length: 15 amino acids. After removal of 5 bases from V and 4 bases from J, the junction contained 10 bases not matched to a gene. The CDR3 spells CASSTPGTVLYGYTF. In nucleotides, the CDR3 is TGTGCCAGCAGTACACCGGGGACAGTGCTCTATGGCTACACCTTC.

This chain's CDR3 is CASSGFPGELFF. The CDR3 DNA reads TGTGCCAGCAGCGGATTTCCCGGGGAGCTGTTTTTT. This sequence joins TRBV13 and TRBJ2-2; no definite D call. Trimming pared 5 bases from V and 6 bases from J, leaving 7 bases between. The CDR3 extends over 12 amino acids. Per germline, CDR1 PRHDT and CDR2 FYEKMQ (reference sequence).